Listed here is a single T cell receptor beta chain. The data stem from a study of CD8+ T cells in alopecia areata. The authors extracted RNA and reverse transcribed it into cDNA as the sequencing template. This table comes from immunoSEQ multiplex PCR, and its TCRdb copy is limited to in-frame clones, with some not included. The sample carries about 130,000 clones, 58% recorded once. Germline V CDR1 and CDR2: KGHSH, LQKENI. V dropped 0 bases and J dropped 5 bases, with 8 bases sitting between them. The CDR3 extends over 14 amino acids. The chain joins TRBV18 to TRBJ1-3; D ambiguous. Sequencing used CD4+ T cells sorted from blood, obtained at week 0. The source is a human donor with alopecia areata. CDR3 coding DNA: TGTGCCAGCTCACCACCGTCCCCCCGAAACACCATATATTTT. Residues: CASSPPSPRNTIYF.